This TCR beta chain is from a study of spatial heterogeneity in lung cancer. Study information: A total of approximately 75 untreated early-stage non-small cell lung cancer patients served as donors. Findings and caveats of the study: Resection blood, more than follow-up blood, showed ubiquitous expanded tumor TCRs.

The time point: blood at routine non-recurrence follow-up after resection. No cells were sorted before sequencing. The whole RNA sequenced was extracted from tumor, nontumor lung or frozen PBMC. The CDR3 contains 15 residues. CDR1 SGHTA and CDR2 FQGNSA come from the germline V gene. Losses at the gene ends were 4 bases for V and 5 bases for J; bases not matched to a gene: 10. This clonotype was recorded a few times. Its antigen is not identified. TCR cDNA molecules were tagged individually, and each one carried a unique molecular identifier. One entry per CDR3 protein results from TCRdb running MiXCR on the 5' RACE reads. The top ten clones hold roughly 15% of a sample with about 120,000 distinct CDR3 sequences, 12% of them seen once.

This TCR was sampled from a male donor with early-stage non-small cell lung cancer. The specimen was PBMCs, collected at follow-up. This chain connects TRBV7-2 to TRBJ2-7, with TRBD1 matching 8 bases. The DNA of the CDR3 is TGTGCCAGCAGCTGGGGGGTCAGGGGGCTACACGAGCAGTACTTC. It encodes CASSWGVRGLHEQYF.